This T cell receptor beta chain was identified during a study of cytomegalovirus exposure and HLA in healthy donors. Note on this clone: Its cognate antigen is unknown.

PCR amplification relied on 60 Vbeta primers (plus 13 Jbeta primers). The data were produced by immunoSEQ multiplex PCR, yet TCRdb's version contains in-frame clones alone and is incomplete. The top ten hold about 1% of the sample, which has about 200,000 clones, approximately 80% seen once. Study results and limitations: Several of the most significant clusters appeared linked to common viral pathogens, based on a later analysis.

In germline, CDR1 is SGHTA, CDR2 FQGNSA. The CDR3 has 16 residues. V lost 4 bases, J lost 8 bases, and 20 bases lay in between. The chain carries TRBV7-2 and TRBJ1-4, with D possibly matching TRBD1 (6 bases). Input material: PBMCs. The sequence was obtained from a woman between 40 and 50 years old in good health and CMV-seronegative. CDR3 sequence reads: CASSSEGRGSAEKLFF. The CDR3 coding sequence is TGTGCCAGCAGCTCAGAGGGCAGGGGTTCAGCGGAAAAACTGTTTTTT.